This T cell receptor beta chain comes out of a study of blood T cell repertoires in COVID-19. Study information: Sources were T cells, B-cell-depleted T cells, or PBMCs; the material itself was cDNA or gDNA.

The CDR3 sequence is 16 residues long. V gave up 5 bases and J gave up 0 bases; unmatched junction bases: 8. Germline values: CDR1 KGHSH, CDR2 LQKENI. The repertoire was sequenced with immunoSEQ multiplex PCR; TCRdb's copy has only in-frame clones and lacks some. The sample lists 150,000 to 190,000 clones; roughly four fifths were seen once. The rearrangement links TRBV18 to TRBJ2-3, with 7 bases identical to TRBD1. The TCR originated in a man aged 50-59 years who had recovered from COVID-19. The specimen was PBMCs or T cells enriched from blood (not recorded which). This CDR3 is CASSTTGTVSTDTQYF. The CDR3 DNA reads as TGTGCCAGCTCAACAACCGGGACAGTAAGCACAGATACGCAGTATTTT.